One and the same sample provided the 22 T cell receptor beta chains below, sequenced in a study of cytomegalovirus exposure and HLA in healthy donors. Primers: 60 Vbeta forward and 13 Jbeta reverse. TCRdb's copy holds only in-frame clones and misses some; the assay was immunoSEQ multiplex PCR. This sample has 70,000 to 95,000 clones, with 80% found just once. Sample: PBMCs. These receptors all stem from a man younger than 30 in good health and CMV-seronegative.

The genes are TRBV7-2 and TRBJ2-7; weak D call: TRBD2 (5 bases). Germline CDR1 and CDR2: SGHTA and FQGNSA. The CDR3 runs 15 residues. V lost 1 base to trimming and J lost 2 bases, with 12 bases between them. CDR3 region: CASSLVLRVAYEQYF. The CDR3 DNA reads TGTGCCAGCAGCTTAGTCTTGCGGGTGGCCTACGAGCAGTACTTC.

Concerning this clone: This may be a read error, as it is one base from a much larger clone. The V call is TRBV7-7, the J call TRBJ2-3, with 9 bases lining up with TRBD2. Per germline, CDR1 SSHAT and CDR2 FNYEAQ (reference sequence). The CDR3 extends over 15 amino acids. Germline trimming cut 1 base from V and 1 base from J; bases unmatched to any gene: 0. This CDR3 reads CASSLVAGGTDTQYF. The CDR3 DNA reads as TGTGCCAGCAGCTTAGTAGCGGGGGGCACAGATACGCAGTATTTT.

The chain's CDR3 is CASKSQGNTEAFF. CDR3 coding DNA: TGTGCCAGTAAGAGTCAGGGAAACACTGAAGCTTTCTTT. V and J are TRBV19 and TRBJ1-1; the D gene is possibly TRBD1 (5 bases). Germline V gene sequence: CDR1 LNHDA, CDR2 SQIVND (reference sequence). This CDR3 has 13 amino acids. V dropped 7 bases and J dropped 2 bases, with 11 bases sitting between them.

Concerning this clone itself: One end of the junction does not line up with germline, which may come from a read error. The chain is built from TRBV5-6 and TRBJ2-7, with 11 bases matching TRBD2. This CDR3 is built from 11 residues. Germline-derived CDR1 and CDR2 are SGHDT and YYEEEE. CDR3 region: CASSTGLAEIF. CDR3 in DNA: TGTGCCAGCAGCACGGGACTAGCGGAGATCTTC.

The chain recombines TRBV4-1 with TRBJ2-7; D is perhaps TRBD1 (8 bases). This CDR3 is 15 amino acids long. The V gene's germline CDR1 is MGHRA and CDR2 YSYEKL. Trimming left V 2 bases short and J 2 bases short, with 13 bases between. The CDR3 bases are TGCGCCAGCAGCCAATACAGGGGGGGGGCCTACGAGCAGTACTTC. It yields the protein CASSQYRGGAYEQYF.

The chain recombines TRBV28 with TRBJ2-5; 12 bases are shared with TRBD2. Judging by the DNA end, TRBJ2-7 fits better; the J call may be wrong. Germline V gene sequence: CDR1 MDHEN, CDR2 SYDVKM. The CDR3 has 16 residues. CDR3 residues: CASSFRGLAGHYEQYF. CDR3 in DNA: TGTGCCAGCAGTTTCCGCGGACTAGCGGGACACTACGAGCAGTACTTC.

The CDR3 region has the DNA TGTGCCAGTAGTATCACAGGGGTTGAAAAACTGTTTTTT. This encodes CASSITGVEKLFF. V is TRBV19 and J is TRBJ1-4; 7 nucleotides agree with TRBD1. Germline CDR1 reads LNHDA; CDR2 reads SQIVND (reference sequence). The J segment lost 7 bases and the V segment lost 3 bases, leaving 2 bases of the junction unmatched. The CDR3 loop spans 13 amino acids.

The V call is TRBV2, the J call TRBJ1-1; unclear D gene. The CDR3 length is 14 residues. Germline V lookup: CDR1 SNHLY, CDR2 FYNNEI. The germline V and J ends were trimmed by 4 bases and 5 bases, with 14 bases remaining between them. The CDR3 DNA is TGTGCCAGCAGTGGAACAACCCGAGGGACTGAAGCTTTCTTT. Amino acid sequence: CASSGTTRGTEAFF.

The rearrangement links TRBV9 to TRBJ2-5; 7 bases are a match to TRBD2. V lost 0 bases, J lost 0 bases, and 2 bases stayed unmatched. CDR1 is SGDLS, CDR2 YYNGEE, per germline. This CDR3 has 15 amino acids. CDR3 sequence (DNA): TGTGCCAGCAGCGTAGGGGACTACAACCAAGAGACCCAGTACTTC. Amino acids: CASSVGDYNQETQYF.

This clone came up once. The V gene is TRBV2, the J gene TRBJ1-4, with TRBD1 identical over 9 bases. CDR1 is SNHLY, CDR2 FYNNEI, per germline. This CDR3 is 15 amino acids long. The V and J ends lost 4 bases and 5 bases, in that order; junction bases with no gene match: 5. This CDR3 is CASSADRGGNEKLFF. CDR3 coding DNA: TGTGCCAGCAGTGCCGACAGGGGGGGAAATGAAAAACTGTTTTTT.

The gene calls are TRBV6-5 and TRBJ2-2; 8 bases are a match to TRBD1. Losses at the gene ends were 5 bases for V and 3 bases for J; bases not matched to a gene: 2. The CDR3 has 14 amino acids. Germline CDR1 and CDR2: MNHEY and SVGAGI. The CDR3 sequence: CASSAQGDTGELFF. In nucleotides, the CDR3 is TGTGCCAGCAGTGCACAGGGGGACACCGGGGAGCTGTTTTTT.

The chain is built from TRBV11-1 and TRBJ1-6; a weak D match, TRBD1 (6 bases). The CDR3 consists of 14 residues. Between the trimmed V and J ends, which lost 6 bases and 7 bases, there was a span of 13 bases. The germline V gene has CDR1 SGHAT and CDR2 FQDESV (reference sequence). In DNA form, the CDR3 reads TGTGCCAGCAGAAACAGGGATACCAATTCACCCCTCCACTTT. This gives the protein CASRNRDTNSPLHF.

The chain recombines TRBV6-1 with TRBJ2-5; possibly TRBD1 for D (5 bases). With 1 base removed from V and 7 bases from J, the gap between germline ends came to 7 bases. Germline CDR1 MNHNS, CDR2 SASEGT. The CDR3 has 12 amino acids. CDR3 sequence: CASSEVQGTQYF. CDR3 DNA sequence: TGTGCCAGCAGTGAAGTGCAGGGGACCCAGTACTTC.

The V and J genes are TRBV9 and TRBJ2-7; D may be TRBD1 (6 bases). The length of the CDR3 is 14 residues. Trimming removed 3 bases from V and 3 bases from J, with 13 bases in between. Germline CDR1 reads SGDLS; CDR2 reads YYNGEE. This CDR3 reads CASSEGDTLYEQYF. CDR3 nucleotide sequence: TGTGCCAGCAGCGAGGGGGACACCCTCTACGAGCAGTACTTC. The full variable domain, in which reference TRBV9 and TRBJ2-7 provide the parts outside the CDR3, is DSGVTQTPKHLITATGQRVTLRCSPRSGDLSVYWYQQSLDQGLQFLIQYYNGEERAKGNILERFSAQQFPDLHSELNLSSLELGDSALYFCASSEGDTLYEQYFGPGTRLTVT.

V is TRBV9 and J is TRBJ1-5; 8 bases are a match to TRBD1. V was pared by 1 base and J by 6 bases, with 3 bases of the junction left unmatched. From germline, CDR1 is SGDLS and CDR2 YYNGEE. The CDR3 consists of 14 residues. CDR3 bases: TGTGCCAGCAGCGTATCAGGGGGCACTCAGCCCCAGCATTTT. Translated, it gives CASSVSGGTQPQHF.

The chain employs TRBV2 and TRBJ1-1; D perhaps matches TRBD1 (6 bases). Germline V CDR1 and CDR2: SNHLY, FYNNEI. The CDR3 loop spans 14 amino acids. V was cut by 7 bases and J by 4 bases, with 16 bases left in between. The CDR3 loop is CASINTGIATEAFF. The DNA of the CDR3 is TGTGCCAGCATTAATACAGGGATCGCCACTGAAGCTTTCTTT.

The V gene is TRBV2, the J gene TRBJ1-1; possible D gene TRBD1, 6 bases. CDR1 SNHLY and CDR2 FYNNEI come from the germline V gene. Trimming took 5 bases from V and 5 from J, leaving 18 bases between them. The CDR3 has 15 amino acids. The chain's CDR3 is CASSPLYRDGTEAFF. CDR3 nucleotides: TGTGCCAGCAGTCCCCTTTACAGGGATGGGACTGAAGCTTTCTTT.

The rearrangement links TRBV7-3 to TRBJ2-7, with 7 bases aligning to TRBD1. The CDR3 has 13 amino acids. From germline, CDR1 is SGHTA and CDR2 FQGTGA. V was clipped by 5 bases and J by 2 bases; unmatched bases: 3. CDR3 DNA: TGTGCCAGCAGCCGAGACAGGGCCTACGAGCAGTACTTC. This codes for CASSRDRAYEQYF.

The chain uses TRBV14 and TRBJ1-1; TRBD1 matches 9 bases. Germline V gene data show CDR1 as SGHDN and CDR2 as FVKESK. V was pared by 0 bases and J by 6 bases, with 14 bases of the junction left unmatched. CDR3 length equals 18 residues. The CDR3 loop reads CASSQDRDRVRPFPEAFF. The CDR3 nucleotides read TGTGCCAGCAGCCAAGACCGGGACAGGGTTAGGCCCTTCCCTGAAGCTTTCTTT.

The V and J genes are TRBV2 and TRBJ2-6, with D possibly matching TRBD1 (5 bases). Germline V lookup: CDR1 SNHLY, CDR2 FYNNEI. The CDR3 runs 14 residues. V lost 10 bases and J 0 bases, leaving 10 bases between the germline ends. CDR3 bases: TGTGCCACACGAGACAGCTCTGGGGCCAACGTCCTGACTTTC. Its translation is CATRDSSGANVLTF.

The rearrangement uses TRBV19 and TRBJ2-1; D perhaps matches TRBD2 (5 bases). The CDR3 is made up of 14 amino acids. Germline lookup yields CDR1 LNHDA and CDR2 SQIVND (reference sequence). V was clipped by 1 base and J by 3 bases, with 7 bases between them. CDR3: CASSIVAGYNEQFF. The DNA for the CDR3 is TGTGCCAGTAGTATAGTGGCGGGCTACAATGAGCAGTTCTTC. Full variable domain (outside the CDR3, taken from reference TRBV19 and TRBJ2-1): DGGITQSPKYLFRKEGQNVTLSCEQNLNHDAMYWYRQDPGQGLRLIYYSQIVNDFQKGDIAEGYSVSREKKESFPLTVTSAQKNPTAFYLCASSIVAGYNEQFFGPGTRLTVL.

The chain employs TRBV19 and TRBJ1-1, with a weak D call TRBD1 (6 bases). V lost 2 bases to trimming and J lost 3 bases, with 10 bases between them. CDR3 length equals 14 residues. Germline lookup yields CDR1 LNHDA and CDR2 SQIVND (reference sequence). The DNA for the CDR3 is TGTGCCAGTAGTATACGCGGGGGCGACACTGAAGCTTTCTTT. This encodes CASSIRGGDTEAFF.